These 26 T cell receptor beta chains share one sample of origin, sequenced in a study of identical twins. From the 5' RACE reads, TCRdb called clonotypes with MiXCR, one entry per CDR3 protein. The sample has 500,000 or so distinct CDR3 sequences, 13% to 15% seen once. The data also belong to a second study, concerning yellow fever vaccine responses in identical twins.

Input material: CD4+ T cells sorted from blood. These receptors were collected from a woman under 30 in good health.

This clonotype was seen ten or more times. An end of the junction differs from the germline gene, which may be a read error. J is TRBJ2-2 and V is TRBV5-1; 9 bases line up with TRBD2. The CDR3 covers 16 residues. The germline V gene encodes CDR1 SGHRS and CDR2 YFSETQ. This CDR3 reads CASSFLAGTNTGELFF. In DNA, the CDR3 is TGTGCCAGCAGTTTTCTAGCGGGAACGAACACCGGGGAGCTGTTTTTT.

This clonotype turned up a few times. This sequence joins TRBV20-1 and TRBJ2-3; TRBD1 agrees at 11 bases. Germline-derived CDR1 and CDR2 are DFQATT and SNEGSKA (reference sequence). With 5 bases clipped from V and 4 bases from J, the junction kept 8 bases outside the gene matches. The CDR3 totals 15 residues. The CDR3: CSAPRDRGKSDTQYF. Written as DNA, the CDR3 is TGCAGTGCTCCACGGGACAGGGGGAAATCAGATACGCAGTATTTT.

This clonotype was observed many times. V gene TRBV12-3 or TRBV12-4 combines with J gene TRBJ1-2, with D possibly matching TRBD1 (6 bases). This CDR3 has 12 amino acids. V lost 7 bases to trimming and J lost 4 bases, with 10 bases between them. Written as DNA, the CDR3 is TGTGCCAGCACCCAGGGGTCCTATGGCTACACCTTC. Translated: CASTQGSYGYTF.

This clonotype showed up just a few times. This rearrangement joins TRBV6-1 to TRBJ2-1, with TRBD2 matching 8 bases. There are 14 residues in the CDR3. Germline trimming cut 6 bases from V and 10 bases from J; bases unmatched to any gene: 11. From germline, CDR1 is MNHNS and CDR2 SASEGT. The CDR3 region has the DNA TGTGCCAGCAGCGGGGGGGGTCCTAGCGGAGAGCAGTTCTTC. It specifies CASSGGGPSGEQFF.

This chain links TRBV4-2 with TRBJ2-5; 11 bases match TRBD2. The J segment lost 5 bases and the V segment lost 0 bases, leaving 5 bases of the junction unmatched. This CDR3 region has 16 residues. Germline CDR1 is LGHNA and CDR2 is YNFKEQ. The CDR3 region has the DNA TGTGCCAGCAGCCAAGATCGTAGCGGGGGGGCGGAGACCCAGTACTTC. Protein sequence: CASSQDRSGGAETQYF.

This clonotype was recorded a few times. The rearrangement uses TRBV14 and TRBJ1-2; a possible D gene is TRBD1 (5 bases). The germline gives CDR1 SGHDN, CDR2 FVKESK. This CDR3 comprises 16 residues. V lost 4 bases, J lost 5 bases, and 20 bases lay in between. DNA of the CDR3: TGTGCCAGCAGCCCCCGGACATTAGAGATCGGATATGGCTACACCTTC. Translated: CASSPRTLEIGYGYTF. Using reference TRBV14 and TRBJ1-2 for the parts outside the CDR3, the full variable domain is EAGVTQFPSHSVIEKGQTVTLRCDPISGHDNLYWYRRVMGKEIKFLLHFVKESKQDESGMPNNRFLAERTGGTYSTLKVQPAELEDSGVYFCASSPRTLEIGYGYTFGSGTRLTVV.

The chain uses TRBV15 and TRBJ2-5; D perhaps matches TRBD2 (6 bases). This CDR3 region has 14 residues. Germline-derived CDR1 and CDR2 are LNHNV and YYDKDF (reference sequence). Trimming pared 3 bases from V and 2 bases from J, leaving 10 bases between. CDR3 coding DNA: TGTGCCACCAGCAGGCGGGACGGACAAGAGACCCAGTACTTC. Translating it yields CATSRRDGQETQYF.

CDR3: CASSNLGGTGELFF. CDR3 in DNA: TGTGCCAGCAGTAACCTAGGGGGCACCGGGGAGCTGTTTTTT. The V and J genes are TRBV7-8 and TRBJ2-2; tentative D call: TRBD1 (6 bases). Germline values: CDR1 SGHVS, CDR2 FQNEAQ. V was pared by 6 bases and J by 4 bases, with 12 bases between. The CDR3 contains 14 residues. The whole variable domain, remainder taken from reference TRBV7-8 and TRBJ2-2, is GAGVSQSPRYKVAKRGQDVALRCDPISGHVSLFWYQQALGQGPEFLTYFQNEAQLDKSGLPSDRFFAERPEGSVSTLKIQRTQQEDSAVYLCASSNLGGTGELFFGEGSRLTVL.

This chain joins TRBV20-1 and TRBJ2-7; tentatively, D is TRBD1 (5 bases). Germline V gene sequence: CDR1 DFQATT, CDR2 SNEGSKA (reference sequence). Trimming stripped 2 bases from V and 6 bases from J, with 20 bases between. The CDR3 runs 15 residues. CDR3 nucleotides: TGCAGTGCTAGACCCCAAGGCGGCAGGGTAGGCGAGCAGTACTTC. Amino acid sequence: CSARPQGGRVGEQYF.

The chain uses TRBV9 and TRBJ2-3; no reliable D call. The V gene lost 0 bases and the J gene lost 4 bases, with 9 bases spanning the gap. CDR1 is SGDLS, CDR2 YYNGEE, per germline. The CDR3 spans 14 residues. The CDR3 reads CASSVGPRSDTQYF. The CDR3 DNA reads as TGTGCCAGCAGCGTAGGGCCTAGGTCAGATACGCAGTATTTT.

This chain joins TRBV27 and TRBJ1-6; D is undetermined. V was pared by 6 bases and J by 2 bases, with 14 bases between. The CDR3 runs to 16 residues. Germline CDR1 and CDR2: MNHEY and SMNVEV (reference sequence). CDR3 nucleotides: TGTGCCAGCAGAACAACGGGGTCCCCCTATAATTCACCCCTCCACTTT. Its protein is CASRTTGSPYNSPLHF.

This clonotype showed up just a few times. Germline is not matched at one junction end, which may reflect a read error. The chain links TRBV7-7 to TRBJ2-1, with TRBD2 identical over 9 bases. The CDR3 is 16 amino acids. The germline V gene encodes CDR1 SSHAT and CDR2 FNYEAQ (reference sequence). CDR3 loop: CASSLVLAGAGNEQFF. The CDR3 region has the DNA TGTGCTAGCAGCTTAGTTTTAGCGGGAGCGGGCAATGAGCAGTTCTTC.

In this sample, this clonotype turned up a few times. The chain carries TRBV20-1 and TRBJ2-7; maybe TRBD2 (5 bases). Trimming took 6 bases from V and 4 from J, leaving 16 bases between them. Germline CDR1 is DFQATT and CDR2 is SNEGSKA (reference sequence). The CDR3 is 13 residues long. CDR3 DNA sequence: TGCAGTGCGTATGAGGACTTTGGGTACGAGCAGTACTTC. This codes for CSAYEDFGYEQYF.

The chain has TRBV29-1 and TRBJ2-5; 7 nucleotides agree with TRBD1. This CDR3 comprises 14 residues. Germline-derived CDR1 and CDR2 are SQVTM and ANQGSEA. Unmatched junction bases numbered 9, after V lost 6 bases and J lost 2 bases. The CDR3 reads CSVARDSGQETQYF. The DNA for the CDR3 is TGCAGCGTCGCCCGGGACAGCGGACAAGAGACCCAGTACTTC.

Many counts were recorded for this clonotype. This rearrangement joins TRBV7-2 to TRBJ2-1; TRBD2 matches at 8 bases. This CDR3 contains 14 residues. Germline V lookup: CDR1 SGHTA, CDR2 FQGNSA. V lost 1 base and J lost 10; bases outside the gene matches: 6. The CDR3 reads CASSLGGGRLEQFF. The DNA of the CDR3 is TGTGCCAGCAGCTTAGGGGGCGGGAGGCTAGAGCAGTTCTTC.

This clonotype occurred a few times. The V and J genes are TRBV3-1 and TRBJ2-2; maybe TRBD2 (6 bases). This CDR3 comprises 17 residues. Looked up from germline, CDR1 is LGHDT and CDR2 is YNNKEL (reference sequence). Between the trimmed V and J ends, which lost 4 bases and 3 bases, there was a span of 18 bases. CDR3 sequence (DNA): TGTGCCAGCAGCCTTGGTTGGAGGGATGGCGACACCGGGGAGCTGTTTTTT. This codes for CASSLGWRDGDTGELFF.

This clonotype was seen only a few times. The J gene is TRBJ2-1, the V gene TRBV10-3; unclear D gene. CDR1 is ENHRY, CDR2 SYGVKD, per germline. The CDR3 covers 13 residues. V dropped 11 bases and J dropped 8 bases, with 19 bases sitting between them. The CDR3 bases are TGTGCCTCGCACCGCGACATAATCCATGAGCAGTTCTTC. This codes for CASHRDIIHEQFF.

The gene calls are TRBV14 and TRBJ2-3; 9 positions match TRBD1. The ends lost 4 bases at V and 1 base at J; junction bases unmatched: 3. Germline assignment: CDR1 SGHDN and CDR2 FVKESK. The CDR3 loop spans 15 amino acids. CDR3 sequence: CASSRQGVGTDTQYF. CDR3 DNA sequence: TGTGCCAGCAGCCGACAGGGGGTGGGCACAGATACGCAGTATTTT. The whole variable domain, remainder taken from reference TRBV14 and TRBJ2-3, is EAGVTQFPSHSVIEKGQTVTLRCDPISGHDNLYWYRRVMGKEIKFLLHFVKESKQDESGMPNNRFLAERTGGTYSTLKVQPAELEDSGVYFCASSRQGVGTDTQYFGPGTRLTVL.

This clonotype was counted at least ten times. The genes are TRBV5-1 and TRBJ2-2; perhaps TRBD2 as D (5 bases). CDR1 is SGHRS, CDR2 YFSETQ, per germline. The V end was cut by 4 bases, the J end by 4 bases, with 14 bases between. This CDR3 is built from 15 residues. CDR3 sequence reads: CASSPDGKVTGELFF. For the CDR3, the DNA is TGCGCCAGCAGCCCGGACGGGAAAGTCACCGGGGAGCTGTTTTTT.

This clonotype has a handful of counts. This sequence joins TRBV20-1 and TRBJ2-1; maybe TRBD2 (6 bases). Trimming took off 1 base at V and 9 bases at J, with 13 bases between the two ends. The CDR3 covers 13 residues. CDR1 DFQATT and CDR2 SNEGSKA come from the germline V gene (reference sequence). In DNA form, the CDR3 reads TGCAGTGCTAGAGGACTCTCGGGGGTTGAGCAGTTCTTC. Translated, it gives CSARGLSGVEQFF.

This clonotype turned up a few times. The chain is built from TRBV12-3 or TRBV12-4 and TRBJ1-2; D is possibly TRBD1 (6 bases). There are 14 residues in the CDR3. V lost 5 bases, J lost 7 bases, and 17 bases lay in between. This CDR3 reads CASSQKQGTTGYTF. CDR3 coding DNA: TGTGCCAGCAGTCAAAAACAGGGAACGACTGGCTACACCTTC.

This clonotype was found a few times. V usage is TRBV6-1 and J usage is TRBJ2-3; D might be TRBD1 (8 bases). Germline CDR1 and CDR2: MNHNS and SASEGT. Trimming removed 7 bases at V and 5 bases at J, with 13 bases between. There are 13 residues in the CDR3. Written as DNA, the CDR3 is TGTGCCAGCAAACAGGGGGGGGGAGATACGCAGTATTTT. Translating gives CASKQGGGDTQYF.

This clonotype was detected ten times or more. The chain carries TRBV6-2 or TRBV6-3 and TRBJ2-1; a weak D match, TRBD1 (6 bases). Trimming took 0 bases from V and 1 from J, leaving 10 bases between them. The CDR3 is made up of 16 amino acids. Per germline, CDR1 MNHEY and CDR2 SVGEGT. The CDR3 nucleotides read TGTGCCAGCAGTTACTCGAGGGGGTCATCCTACAATGAGCAGTTCTTC. Translating it yields CASSYSRGSSYNEQFF.

This clonotype came up many times. The chain employs TRBV2 and TRBJ2-7; D uncertain. Germline CDR1 reads SNHLY; CDR2 reads FYNNEI. The CDR3 is 14 residues long. With 2 bases removed from V and 1 base from J, the gap between germline ends came to 9 bases. CDR3 nucleotide sequence: TGTGCCAGCAGTGAACAGGTTGGGTCCTACGAGCAGTACTTC. Protein product: CASSEQVGSYEQYF.

This chain connects TRBV18 to TRBJ2-3; TRBD2 agrees at 11 bases. V gave up 3 bases and J gave up 2 bases; unmatched junction bases: 4. This CDR3 region has 16 residues. The germline gives CDR1 KGHSH, CDR2 LQKENI. The DNA for the CDR3 is TGTGCCAGCTCACCCACTAGCGGGGGAGCCACAGATACGCAGTATTTT. Its protein product is CASSPTSGGATDTQYF.

This clonotype was picked up a small number of times. The V and J genes are TRBV25-1 and TRBJ2-2; D possibly corresponds to TRBD1 (6 bases). The CDR3 runs to 14 residues. Deletions cut 3 bases from V and 4 bases from J, with 9 bases between. Germline CDR1 and CDR2: MGHDK and SYGVNS. The CDR3: CASSDGQTTGELFF. As DNA, the CDR3 is TGTGCCAGCAGTGACGGACAGACCACCGGGGAGCTGTTTTTT.